The 14 T cell receptor beta chains presented below share a single source sample, sequenced in a study of cytotoxic CD8 clonotypes in ibrutinib-treated CLL. TCRdb's copy holds only in-frame clones and misses some; the assay was immunoSEQ multiplex PCR. The sample carries about 150,000 clones, 70% to 80% recorded once. The specimen was PBMCs, collected after 24 months of ibrutinib treatment. These receptors were obtained from a human donor with chronic lymphocytic leukemia.

V and J are TRBV7-2 and TRBJ2-1; 9 nucleotides align to TRBD1. The CDR3 sequence is 14 residues long. V was clipped by 5 bases and J by 8 bases; unmatched bases: 7. Germline values: CDR1 SGHTA, CDR2 FQGNSA. The DNA of the CDR3 is TGTGCCAGCAGCACCCGCTGGACAGGGGATGAGCAGTTCTTC. Its protein product is CASSTRWTGDEQFF.

The chain combines TRBV4-3 with TRBJ2-1; D is unresolved. The CDR3 contains 13 residues. V shed 3 bases and J shed 5 bases, with 8 bases lying between them. Germline assignment: CDR1 LGHNA and CDR2 YSLEER. The CDR3 loop reads CASSQRTDNEQFF. As DNA, the CDR3 is TGCGCCAGCAGCCAGCGGACCGACAATGAGCAGTTCTTC.

CDR3 amino acids: CAISPKGASYNEQFF. The CDR3 DNA reads as TGTGCCATCAGCCCCAAAGGGGCCTCCTACAATGAGCAGTTCTTC. The chain links TRBV10-3 to TRBJ2-1; D may be TRBD1 (5 bases). Between the trimmed V and J ends, which lost 6 bases and 0 bases, there was a span of 12 bases. CDR3 length equals 15 residues. The germline gives CDR1 ENHRY, CDR2 SYGVKD.

The J gene is TRBJ2-1, the V gene TRBV13; no clear D gene. The CDR3 spans 14 residues. The V and J ends lost 5 bases and 3 bases respectively, with 11 bases between them. Looked up from germline, CDR1 is PRHDT and CDR2 is FYEKMQ (reference sequence). The CDR3 region has the DNA TGTGCCAGCAGCCCGTCGGACGGCTACAATGAGCAGTTCTTC. Protein product: CASSPSDGYNEQFF.

The V gene is TRBV6-5, the J gene TRBJ1-3; 7 bases are a match to TRBD1. J lost 4 bases, V lost 6 bases, and 9 bases had no gene match. Germline loops: CDR1 MNHEY, CDR2 SVGAGI. The CDR3 has 15 amino acids. This CDR3 reads CASSRGTVSGNTIYF. The CDR3 nucleotides are TGTGCCAGCAGCCGAGGGACAGTATCCGGAAACACCATATATTTT.

This rearrangement joins TRBV6-1 to TRBJ1-2, with a possible D match to TRBD1 (6 bases). V shed 6 bases and J shed 0 bases, with 11 bases lying between them. This CDR3 comprises 14 residues. In germline, CDR1 is MNHNS, CDR2 SASEGT. The CDR3 here is CASRGQRTNYGYTF. The CDR3 DNA sequence: TGTGCCAGCAGAGGACAGCGTACTAACTATGGCTACACCTTC.

The gene calls are TRBV29-1 and TRBJ2-5, with 12 positions matching TRBD2. This CDR3 has 15 residues. Trimming took 6 bases from V and 4 from J; bases not matched to a gene: 9. From germline, CDR1 is SQVTM and CDR2 ANQGSEA. Here the CDR3 DNA reads TGCAGCGTCGCAGGGACTAGCGGGTTCGGAGAGACCCAGTACTTC. This sequence encodes CSVAGTSGFGETQYF. Looking up the rest from reference TRBV29-1 and TRBJ2-5 gives the full variable domain: SAVISQKPSRDICQRGTSLTIQCQVDSQVTMMFWYRQQPGQSLTLIATANQGSEATYESGFVIDKFPISRPNLTFSTLTVSNMSPEDSSIYLCSVAGTSGFGETQYFGPGTRLLVL.

Only a few counts were recorded for this clone. J is TRBJ1-1 and V is TRBV11-1; the match to TRBD1 covers 8 bases. Looked up from germline, CDR1 is SGHAT and CDR2 is FQDESV (reference sequence). The length of the CDR3 is 14 residues. J gave up 5 bases and V 5 bases, and 7 bases lay outside the gene matches. For the CDR3, the DNA is TGTGCCAGCAGCACTTCAACAGGGGGGACTGAAGCTTTCTTT. This gives the protein CASSTSTGGTEAFF.

The V and J genes are TRBV28 and TRBJ2-7; D is undetermined. The CDR3 has 12 amino acids. Looked up from germline, CDR1 is MDHEN and CDR2 is SYDVKM. Trimming removed 6 bases at V and 0 bases at J, with 6 bases between. The CDR3 loop is CASRPNSYEQYF. CDR3 coding DNA: TGTGCCAGCAGGCCGAACTCCTACGAGCAGTACTTC.

This clone was detected ten times or more. The gene calls are TRBV2 and TRBJ2-3; 7 nucleotides align to TRBD2. In germline, CDR1 is SNHLY, CDR2 FYNNEI. The CDR3 length is 15 residues. Losses at the gene ends were 6 bases for V and 6 bases for J; bases not matched to a gene: 12. The DNA for the CDR3 is TGTGCCAGCAGCCCATTGGGCGGGCGGGGGGATACGCAGTATTTT. Translated: CASSPLGGRGDTQYF.

The chain links TRBV7-2 to TRBJ1-1, with D unclear. CDR3 length: 13 amino acids. Trimming cost V 2 bases and J 6 bases, with 10 bases left between them. Germline V gene lookup returns CDR1 SGHTA and CDR2 FQGNSA. The CDR3 DNA reads TGTGCCAGCAGCTTAATCGGGGTCGCTGAAGCTTTCTTT. This gives the protein CASSLIGVAEAFF.

This clone was detected a few times. This chain uses TRBV7-3 with TRBJ2-1; 8 bases line up with TRBD2. The V segment lost 5 bases and the J segment 10 bases; nucleotides outside the gene matches: 4. Germline V gene lookup returns CDR1 SGHTA and CDR2 FQGTGA. The CDR3 totals 12 residues. Here the CDR3 DNA reads TGTGCCAGCAGCCCAAGCGGGAGCGAGCAGTTCTTC. Its translation: CASSPSGSEQFF.

This clone occurred a few times. The J gene is TRBJ2-2, the V gene TRBV19; no clear D. The CDR3 has 14 amino acids. Germline V lookup: CDR1 LNHDA, CDR2 SQIVND (reference sequence). Trimming took off 4 bases at V and 1 base at J, with 7 bases between the two ends. The CDR3 reads CASSRTRNTGELFF. CDR3 in DNA: TGTGCCAGTAGTAGGACCCGGAACACCGGGGAGCTGTTTTTT.

The CDR3 region is CASSPRSGAPYNSPLHF. Here the CDR3 DNA reads TGTGCCAGCTCACCTCGGTCAGGGGCCCCCTATAATTCACCCCTCCACTTT. The chain employs TRBV18 and TRBJ1-6, with D tentatively TRBD1 (6 bases). The CDR3 is 17 amino acids. V shed 3 bases and J shed 2 bases, with 14 bases lying between them. The germline V gene encodes CDR1 KGHSH and CDR2 LQKENI. Drawing the rest from reference TRBV18 and TRBJ1-6, the complete variable domain is NAGVMQNPRHLVRRRGQEARLRCSPMKGHSHVYWYRQLPEEGLKFMVYLQKENIIDESGMPKERFSAEFPKEGPSILRIQQVVRGDSAAYFCASSPRSGAPYNSPLHFGNGTRLTVT.